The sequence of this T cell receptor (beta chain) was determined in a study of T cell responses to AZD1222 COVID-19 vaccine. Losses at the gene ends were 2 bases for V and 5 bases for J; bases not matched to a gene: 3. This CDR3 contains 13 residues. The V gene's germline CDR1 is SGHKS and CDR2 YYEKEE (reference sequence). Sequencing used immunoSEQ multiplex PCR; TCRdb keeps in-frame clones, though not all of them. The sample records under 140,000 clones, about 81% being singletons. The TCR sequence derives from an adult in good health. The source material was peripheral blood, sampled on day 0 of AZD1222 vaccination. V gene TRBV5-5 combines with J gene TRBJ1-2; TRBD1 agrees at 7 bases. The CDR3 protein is CASSLGTAYGYTF. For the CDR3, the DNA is TGTGCCAGCAGCTTAGGGACAGCTTATGGCTACACCTTC.